This T cell receptor (beta chain) appears in the sequencing data of a study of blood T cells in healthy people across ages. CDR1 and CDR2 from the germline V gene are LGHDT and YNNKEL (reference sequence). This CDR3 region has 14 residues. Concerning this clonotype: This sequence may be a read error, since a much larger clone differs from it by one base.

PBMCs, at least 6.5 million per sample, were isolated. Total RNA, at least 5.5 micrograms per sample, came from PBMCs. For the second PCR, which ran for roughly 7 to 11 cycles, a sample-barcoded 5' primer and a J-beta primer mix were used. MiXCR was run by TCRdb on the 5' RACE reads, yielding one entry per CDR3 protein. The sample consists of nearly 800,000 distinct CDR3 sequences, 56% of them appearing once. Specimen: blood. The receptor's source is a man aged 40-55 years in good health. The chain carries TRBV3-1 and TRBJ2-7; possibly TRBD1 or TRBD2 for D (5 bases each). The J call is doubtful: the DNA matches TRBJ2-5 better. The DNA for the CDR3 is TGTGCCAGCAGCCAAGATTGGGGGAGTGGGACCCAGTACTTC. Its protein product is CASSQDWGSGTQYF.